The sequence of this T cell receptor beta chain was determined in a study of chemoradiotherapy in HPV16-positive cancers (dated by TCRdb to between 2022 and 2023). In terms of the full investigation: Candidate HPV-specific T-cell clones and common TCR motifs were defined through functional T-cell assays on cells from two HPV16-positive patients. Whether T-cell immunity against the HPV oncoproteins E6 and E7 changes during chemoradiotherapy and whether survival is affected by this immunity were examined in the study. The candidate HPV-specific TCRs and motifs were then tracked in TCR repertoires from over 85 patients with HPV-related cancers. Overall study results and their limits: Only a couple of HPV16-positive patients were used to derive the functional definition of HPV-specific T cells, and the survival association was reported for HPV16-positive patients. Expansion of candidate HPV-specific clones and E7-related TCR motifs was observed in the tumor microenvironment during treatment, whereas no such expansion was observed for non-HPV-specific T cells. Improved recurrence-free survival in HPV16-positive patients was associated with expansion of HPV-responsive T cells during chemoradiotherapy.

To note about this clone: There is no known antigen for this receptor. One base away there is no much larger clone; base qualities are not given.

Because repertoires were sampled repeatedly during chemoradiotherapy, clonal expansion in the tumor microenvironment could be followed. The cysteine opens and the phenylalanine closes a CDR3 of 17 amino acids. This entry keeps only the CDR3 DNA: 51 bases, framed from base 1. The V end gives up 0 bases and the J end 5 bases, leaving 10 bases in the junction not matched to a gene. Looking up the germline V gene yields CDR1 SGHRS and CDR2 YFSETQ. Library generation was performed with the immunoSEQ multiplex PCR assay. TCRdb holds this immuneACCESS table with in-frame rearrangements only. Some clones are missing; in checked studies, unresolved V genes explain under half, and the rest has no known cause. The sample table contains around 30,000 clones; only one count was recorded for roughly 87% of them. 3% to 4% of the sample goes to the ten largest clones.

This receptor chain uses TRBV5-1 and TRBJ2-4; TRBD1 agrees with 8 junctional bases. Sequenced here: blood, sampled from a patient who underwent chemoradiotherapy. The TCR was taken from a human donor with HPV-associated anogenital cancer. The nucleotide sequence is given as TGCGCCAGCAGCTTGGCCATTTCTCCGACAGGGGAAAACATTCAGTACTTC. This is translated as CASSLAISPTGENIQYF. Where the CDR3 stops, the reference TRBV5-1 and TRBJ2-4 genes take over; the full variable domain is KAGVTQTPRYLIKTRGQQVTLSCSPISGHRSVSWYQQTPGQGLQFLFEYFSETQRNKGNFPGRFSGRQFSNSRSEMNVSTLELGDSALYLCASSLAISPTGENIQYFGAGTRLSVL.